Listed below are T cell receptor beta chains from one sample, sequenced in a study of shared clonotypes between healthy human individuals. The protocol was immunoSEQ multiplex PCR, while the TCRdb copy is restricted to in-frame clones and leaves out a portion. The sample has about 2.1 million clones, around 93% seen once. Sequenced sample: naive CD8+ T cells from PBMCs. These receptors were obtained from a man aged 18-30 years in good health. Some clones in this sample may be carry-over from other donors' samples. The CDR3 runs from the conserved cysteine through the conserved F or W. The D gene is left open where the match is weak. Clone size is shown for a subset of rows, as once, few, many or a class of expanded clone.

D gene: NA
V gene: TRBV27
clone size: NA
J gene: TRBJ1-2
CDR3 DNA: TGTGCCAGCAGTCCCTACGGGGGCAACTATGGCTACACCTTC
CDR3 protein: CASSPYGGNYGYTF

D gene: TRBD2
V gene: TRBV28
clone size: once
J gene: TRBJ2-6
CDR3 DNA: TGTGCCAGCCGCCTGGGGCTAGCGGGTTCCTCTGGGGCCAACGTCCTGACTTTC
CDR3 protein: CASRLGLAGSSGANVLTF

D gene: TRBD2
V gene: TRBV15
clone size: NA
J gene: TRBJ2-7
CDR3 DNA: TGTGCCACCAGCATCACTAGCGGGAGCTACGAGCAGTACTTC
CDR3 protein: CATSITSGSYEQYF

D gene: TRBD2
V gene: TRBV11-2
clone size: NA
J gene: TRBJ2-7
CDR3 DNA: TGTGCCAGCAGCTTTCGGGCTAGCGGGCGTTTATACGAGCAGTACTTC
CDR3 protein: CASSFRASGRLYEQYF

D gene: NA
V gene: TRBV9
clone size: NA
J gene: TRBJ1-4
CDR3 DNA: TGTGCCAGCAGCGTAGGGTTAGGGGCTAATGAAAAACTGTTTTTT
CDR3 protein: CASSVGLGANEKLFF

D gene: TRBD2
V gene: TRBV7-6
clone size: once
J gene: TRBJ2-5
CDR3 DNA: TGTGCCAGCAGCTTAGCAGGAGGTCCGGGACTAGCGGTGCAAGAGACCCAGTACTTC
CDR3 protein: CASSLAGGPGLAVQETQYF

D gene: TRBD2
V gene: TRBV6-5
clone size: NA
J gene: TRBJ2-7
CDR3 DNA: TGTGCCAGCAGTTACTCGGGCGGGAGGGCCAATTCCGAGCAGTACTTC
CDR3 protein: CASSYSGGRANSEQYF

D gene: TRBD2
V gene: TRBV7-9
clone size: NA
J gene: TRBJ2-7
CDR3 DNA: TGTGCCAGCAGTCCCACTAGCGGGAGGGCCTTTAGGATGTACGAGCAGTACTTC
CDR3 protein: CASSPTSGRAFRMYEQYF

D gene: NA
V gene: TRBV11-2
clone size: NA
J gene: TRBJ1-5
CDR3 DNA: TGTGCCAGCTCCCAAGGGCCCGGCGGTAGCAATCAGCCCCAGCATTTT
CDR3 protein: CASSQGPGGSNQPQHF

D gene: TRBD2
V gene: TRBV28
clone size: NA
J gene: TRBJ2-5
CDR3 DNA: TGTGCCAGCAGTTTACTAGCGGGACGACAAGAGACCCAGTACTTC
CDR3 protein: CASSLLAGRQETQYF

D gene: NA
V gene: TRBV19
clone size: NA
J gene: TRBJ1-1
CDR3 DNA: TGTGCCAGTAGTCCGGGAAGGGCCAACACTGAAGCTTTCTTT
CDR3 protein: CASSPGRANTEAFF

D gene: NA
V gene: TRBV7-9
clone size: NA
J gene: TRBJ2-7
CDR3 DNA: TGTGCCAGCAGCTCCGGGACCTACGAGCAGTACTTC
CDR3 protein: CASSSGTYEQYF

D gene: NA
V gene: TRBV28
clone size: NA
J gene: TRBJ2-7
CDR3 DNA: TGTGCCAGCAGAGATTCAGGTTTTAACCCCTACGAGCAGTACTTC
CDR3 protein: CASRDSGFNPYEQYF

D gene: NA
V gene: TRBV21-1
clone size: NA
J gene: TRBJ1-5
CDR3 DNA: TGTGCCAGCAGCCGCCGGGACAGAGCTAATCAGCCCCAGCATTTT
CDR3 protein: CASSRRDRANQPQHF

D gene: NA
V gene: TRBV2
clone size: NA
J gene: TRBJ2-5
CDR3 DNA: TGTGCCAGCGGGTCTGGGGTAGAAGAGACCCAGTACTTC
CDR3 protein: CASGSGVEETQYF

D gene: NA
V gene: TRBV2
clone size: NA
J gene: TRBJ1-5
CDR3 DNA: TGTGCCAGCAGTGAAGGTCGGGGGAGAGGCAATCAGCCCCAGCATTTT
CDR3 protein: CASSEGRGRGNQPQHF

D gene: NA
V gene: TRBV6-5
clone size: NA
J gene: TRBJ1-1
CDR3 DNA: TGTGCCAGCAGTTACCGGGCAAGTCGAAACACTGAAGCTTTCTTT
CDR3 protein: CASSYRASRNTEAFF

D gene: TRBD1
V gene: TRBV12-5
clone size: NA
J gene: TRBJ1-6
CDR3 DNA: TGTGCTAGTGGTTTGGGACAGGGGAATAATTCACCCCTCCACTTT
CDR3 protein: CASGLGQGNNSPLHF

D gene: NA
V gene: TRBV6-5
clone size: NA
J gene: TRBJ1-1
CDR3 DNA: TGTGCCAGCAGTGGAGGGGGAGTCCGTTACACTGAAGCTTTCTTT
CDR3 protein: CASSGGGVRYTEAFF

D gene: TRBD2
V gene: TRBV7-9
clone size: NA
J gene: TRBJ2-7
CDR3 DNA: TGTGCCAGCAGCTCGCCTACTAGCGAGGCATACTACGAGCAGTACTTC
CDR3 protein: CASSSPTSEAYYEQYF

D gene: TRBD2
V gene: TRBV27
clone size: NA
J gene: TRBJ2-5
CDR3 DNA: TGTGCCAGCAGTGACGGACTAGCGCTCCAAGAGACCCAGTACTTC
CDR3 protein: CASSDGLALQETQYF

D gene: NA
V gene: TRBV28
clone size: NA
J gene: TRBJ1-1
CDR3 DNA: TGTGCCAGCAGTTTATGGGAGGACACTGAAGCTTTCTTT
CDR3 protein: CASSLWEDTEAFF

D gene: NA
V gene: TRBV27
clone size: NA
J gene: TRBJ2-1
CDR3 DNA: TGTGCCAGCAGTTTGTTACCTCTCAATGAGCAGTTCTTC
CDR3 protein: CASSLLPLNEQFF

D gene: NA
V gene: TRBV4-3
clone size: NA
J gene: TRBJ2-3
CDR3 DNA: TGCGCCAGCAGCCAATATAGCGACACAGATACGCAGTATTTT
CDR3 protein: CASSQYSDTDTQYF